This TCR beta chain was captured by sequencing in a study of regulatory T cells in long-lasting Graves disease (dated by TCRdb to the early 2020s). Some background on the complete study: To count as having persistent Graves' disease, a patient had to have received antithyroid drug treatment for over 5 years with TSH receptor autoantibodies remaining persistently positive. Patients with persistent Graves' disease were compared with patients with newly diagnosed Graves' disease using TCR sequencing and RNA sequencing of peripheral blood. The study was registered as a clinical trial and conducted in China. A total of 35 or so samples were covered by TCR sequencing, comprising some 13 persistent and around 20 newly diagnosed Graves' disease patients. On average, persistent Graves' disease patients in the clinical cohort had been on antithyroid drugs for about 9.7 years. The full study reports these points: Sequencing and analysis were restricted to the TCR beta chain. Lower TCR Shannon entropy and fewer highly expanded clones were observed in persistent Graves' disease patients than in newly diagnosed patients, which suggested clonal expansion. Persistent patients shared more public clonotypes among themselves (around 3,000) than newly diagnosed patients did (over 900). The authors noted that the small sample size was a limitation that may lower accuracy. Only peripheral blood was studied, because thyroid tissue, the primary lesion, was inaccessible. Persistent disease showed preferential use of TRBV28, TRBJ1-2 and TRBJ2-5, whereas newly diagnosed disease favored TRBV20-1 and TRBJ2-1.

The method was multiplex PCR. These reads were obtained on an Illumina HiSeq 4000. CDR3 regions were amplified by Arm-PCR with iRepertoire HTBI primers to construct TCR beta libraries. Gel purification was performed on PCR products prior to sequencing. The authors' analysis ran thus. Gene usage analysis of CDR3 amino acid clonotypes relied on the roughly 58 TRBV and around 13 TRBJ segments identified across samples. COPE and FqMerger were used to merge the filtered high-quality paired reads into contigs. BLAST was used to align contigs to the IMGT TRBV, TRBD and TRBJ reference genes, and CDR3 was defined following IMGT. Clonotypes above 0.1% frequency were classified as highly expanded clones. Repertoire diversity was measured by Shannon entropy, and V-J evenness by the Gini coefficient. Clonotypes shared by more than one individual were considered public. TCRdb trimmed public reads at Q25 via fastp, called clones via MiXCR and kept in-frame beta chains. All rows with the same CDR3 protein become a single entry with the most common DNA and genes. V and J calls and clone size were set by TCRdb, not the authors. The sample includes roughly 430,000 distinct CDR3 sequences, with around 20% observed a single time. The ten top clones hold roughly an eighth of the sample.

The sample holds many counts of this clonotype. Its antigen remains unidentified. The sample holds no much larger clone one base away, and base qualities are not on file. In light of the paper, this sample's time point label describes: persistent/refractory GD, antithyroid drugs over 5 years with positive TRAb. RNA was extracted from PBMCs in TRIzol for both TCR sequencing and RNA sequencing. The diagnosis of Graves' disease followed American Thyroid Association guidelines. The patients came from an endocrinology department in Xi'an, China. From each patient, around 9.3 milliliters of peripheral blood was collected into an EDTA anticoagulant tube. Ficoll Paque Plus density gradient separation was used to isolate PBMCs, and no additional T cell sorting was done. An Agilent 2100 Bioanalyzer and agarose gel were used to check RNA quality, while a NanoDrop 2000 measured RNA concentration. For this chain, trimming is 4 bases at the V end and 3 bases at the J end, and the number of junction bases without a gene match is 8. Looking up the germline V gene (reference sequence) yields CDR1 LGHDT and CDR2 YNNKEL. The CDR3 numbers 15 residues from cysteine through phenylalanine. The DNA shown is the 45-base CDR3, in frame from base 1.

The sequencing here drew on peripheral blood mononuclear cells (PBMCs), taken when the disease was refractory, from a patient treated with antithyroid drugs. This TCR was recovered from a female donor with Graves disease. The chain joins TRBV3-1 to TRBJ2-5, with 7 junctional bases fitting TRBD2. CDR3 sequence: CASSREGTSEETQYF. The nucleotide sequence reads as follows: TGTGCCAGCAGCCGGGAGGGCACTAGCGAAGAGACCCAGTACTTC.